The clone carrying this TCR beta chain was counted ten times or more. What it binds is not known. The sample comes from a study of T cells in Graves' hyperthyroidism and ophthalmopathy. Diagnosis relied on clinical symptoms, serum thyroxine and TRAb, thyroid ultrasound and orbital computed tomography. Whole-study findings and limits: Blood held most thyroid clonotypes expanded above 0.001 frequency.

What was amplified from RNA transcripts were TCR beta CDR3 regions. HTBI primers drove first-round RT-PCR of the TCR CDR3. TCRdb reanalysed the multiplex PCR reads using MiXCR and keeps one entry per CDR3 protein. The data hold a few hundred thousand distinct CDR3 sequences, with roughly 13% observed a single time. The CDR3 runs to 13 residues. Per the germline V gene, CDR1 is MNHEY and CDR2 is SMNVEV (reference sequence). The V gene lost 7 bases and the J gene lost 5 bases, with 13 bases spanning the gap. The sample comprised blood. This TCR came from a middle-aged woman with Graves' ophthalmopathy. The genes are TRBV27 and TRBJ2-3, with D possibly TRBD1 on 7 matching bases. CDR3: CASTRGAEDTQYF. CDR3 nucleotide sequence: TGTGCCAGCACCAGGGGGGCGGAAGATACGCAGTATTTT.